These 6 T cell receptor beta chains were all obtained from the same sample, sequenced in a study of early T cells in non-severe SARS-CoV-2 infection. TCRdb re-called the 5' RACE reads with MiXCR, one entry per CDR3 protein. The sample contains roughly 66,000 distinct CDR3 sequences, 9.1% of which appear only once. The material sequenced was whole blood. These receptors were obtained from an adult who was a healthcare worker with PCR-confirmed SARS-CoV-2 infection or an uninfected control (not recorded which).

This clonotype was recorded a few times. The chain employs TRBV7-8 and TRBJ1-2; 8 bases are a match to TRBD1. From germline, CDR1 is SGHVS and CDR2 FQNEAQ. Trimming took 4 bases from V and 8 from J; bases not matched to a gene: 12. CDR3 length: 15 amino acids. The CDR3 region is CASSSTDRALGGYTF. CDR3 nucleotides: TGTGCCAGCAGCTCCACGGACAGGGCCCTGGGAGGCTACACCTTC.

This clonotype was picked up a small number of times. The rearrangement links TRBV18 to TRBJ1-6, with 9 bases matching TRBD1. Germline loops: CDR1 KGHSH, CDR2 LQKENI. The CDR3 extends over 17 amino acids. V dropped 3 bases and J dropped 4; count of bases not matched to a gene: 7. CDR3 DNA sequence: TGTGCCAGCTCACCTTCTACAGGGGGCGGATATAATTCACCCCTCCACTTT. Its translation: CASSPSTGGGYNSPLHF.

This clonotype was detected ten times or more. This chain connects TRBV15 to TRBJ2-3; possibly TRBD1 for D (6 bases). This CDR3 is built from 15 residues. Germline CDR1 LNHNV, CDR2 YYDKDF (reference sequence). V was trimmed by 8 bases and J by 2 bases, leaving 17 bases between them. Here the CDR3 reads CATGIQGKATDTQYF. CDR3 nucleotides: TGTGCCACCGGGATACAGGGTAAAGCCACAGATACGCAGTATTTT.

This clonotype was recorded a few times. This chain joins TRBV7-6 and TRBJ2-7, with D tentatively TRBD2 (5 bases). Per germline, CDR1 SGHVS and CDR2 FNYEAQ. V was cut by 2 bases and J by 0 bases, with 14 bases left in between. This CDR3 is 16 amino acids long. DNA for the CDR3: TGTGCCAGCAGCTTAACCGCGCGCGGGCGCTCCTACGAGCAGTACTTC. Translated, it gives CASSLTARGRSYEQYF. The full variable domain, its missing parts supplied by reference TRBV7-6 and TRBJ2-7, is GAGVSQSPRYKVTKRGQDVALRCDPISGHVSLYWYRQALGQGPEFLTYFNYEAQQDKSGLPNDRFSAERPEGSISTLTIQRTEQRDSAMYRCASSLTARGRSYEQYFGPGTRLTVT.

The chain recombines TRBV4-2 with TRBJ1-5, with TRBD1 matching 8 bases. Germline V CDR1 and CDR2: LGHNA, YNFKEQ. CDR3 length: 14 amino acids. J lost 9 bases, V lost 0 bases, and 4 bases had no gene match. The CDR3 sequence is CASSQEGQVGPQHF. The CDR3 DNA reads TGTGCCAGCAGCCAAGAGGGACAGGTAGGGCCCCAGCATTTT.

This clonotype was counted between two and nine times. This chain links TRBV20-1 with TRBJ2-1; a weak D match, TRBD2 (6 bases). This CDR3 comprises 15 residues. CDR1 is DFQATT and CDR2 is SNEGSKA in the germline V gene (reference sequence). With 4 bases removed from V and 0 bases from J, the gap between germline ends came to 13 bases. The CDR3 nucleotides are TGCAGTGCTACGCGGGGTCTCAGCTCCTACAATGAGCAGTTCTTC. Encoded protein: CSATRGLSSYNEQFF.